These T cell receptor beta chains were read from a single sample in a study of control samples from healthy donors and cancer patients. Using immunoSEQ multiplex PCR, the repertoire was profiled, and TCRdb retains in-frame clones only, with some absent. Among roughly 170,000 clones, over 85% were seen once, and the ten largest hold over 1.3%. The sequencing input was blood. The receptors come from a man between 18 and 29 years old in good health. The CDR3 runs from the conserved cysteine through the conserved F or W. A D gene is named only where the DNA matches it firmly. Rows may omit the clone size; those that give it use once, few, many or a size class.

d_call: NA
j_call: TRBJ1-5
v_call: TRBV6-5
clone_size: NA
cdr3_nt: TGTGCCAGCAGTCGGACATCTAATCAGCCCCAGCATTTT
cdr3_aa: CASSRTSNQPQHF

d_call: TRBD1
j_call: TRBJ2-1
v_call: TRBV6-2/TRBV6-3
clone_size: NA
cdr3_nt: TGTGCCAGCAGCCGCCAAGCAGGGGGCAGTGGCAATGAGCAGTTCTTC
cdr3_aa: CASSRQAGGSGNEQFF

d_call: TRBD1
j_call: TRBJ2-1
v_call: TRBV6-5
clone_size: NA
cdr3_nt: TGTGCCAGCAGTTACTCGGGCAGACAGGGGAAGAATGAGCAGTTCTTC
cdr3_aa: CASSYSGRQGKNEQFF

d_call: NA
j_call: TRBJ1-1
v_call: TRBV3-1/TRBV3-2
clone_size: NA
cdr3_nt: TGTGCCAGCAGCCAGATAGGTGAAGCTTTCTTT
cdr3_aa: CASSQIGEAFF

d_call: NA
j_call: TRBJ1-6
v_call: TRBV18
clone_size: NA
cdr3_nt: TGTGCCAGCCGAGACCGGAGCTCCTATAATTCACCCCTCCACTTT
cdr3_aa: CASRDRSSYNSPLHF

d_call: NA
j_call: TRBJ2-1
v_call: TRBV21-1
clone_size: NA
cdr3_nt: TGTGCCAGCAGCAACCGGGACAGGGAGATAGCGGGGGGCGAAGGAGAGCAGTTCTTC
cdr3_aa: CASSNRDREIAGGEGEQFF

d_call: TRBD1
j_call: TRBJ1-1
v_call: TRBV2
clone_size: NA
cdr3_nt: TGTGCCAGCAGCTTTTCACAGGGGGTCGGCACTGAAGCTTTCTTT
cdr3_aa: CASSFSQGVGTEAFF

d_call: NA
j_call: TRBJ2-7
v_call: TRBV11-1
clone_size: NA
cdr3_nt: TGTGCCAGCAGCCCGTCTAGGGGGGCGGTAGGCGAGCAGTACTTC
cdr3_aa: CASSPSRGAVGEQYF

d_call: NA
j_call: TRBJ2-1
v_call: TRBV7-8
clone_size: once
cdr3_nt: TGTGCCAGCAGCCCACGCCGGGTCGCAGGCATAGATGAGCAGTTCTTC
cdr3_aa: CASSPRRVAGIDEQFF

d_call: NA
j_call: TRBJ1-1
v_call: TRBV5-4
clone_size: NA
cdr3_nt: TGTGCCAGCAGCGCCGGATGGGACGGCGAAAAAGCTTTCTTT
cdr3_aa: CASSAGWDGEKAFF

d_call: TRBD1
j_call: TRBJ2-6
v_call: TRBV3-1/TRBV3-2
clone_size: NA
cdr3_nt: TGTGCCAGCAGCCAAGAAAAGGGGGCGGGTGGGGCCAACGTCCTGACTTTC
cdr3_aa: CASSQEKGAGGANVLTF

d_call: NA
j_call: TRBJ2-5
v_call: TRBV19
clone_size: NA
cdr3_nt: TGTGCCAGTAGTATAGTGCAGGGAGAGACCCAGTACTTC
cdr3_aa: CASSIVQGETQYF

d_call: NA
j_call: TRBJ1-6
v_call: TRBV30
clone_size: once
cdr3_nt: TGTGCCTGGAGTTTCCAGGGAAATTCACCCCTCCACTTT
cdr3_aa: CAWSFQGNSPLHF

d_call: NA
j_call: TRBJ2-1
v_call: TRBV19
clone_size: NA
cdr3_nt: TGTGCCACTTTCTACAATGAGCAGTTCTTC
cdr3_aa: CATFYNEQFF

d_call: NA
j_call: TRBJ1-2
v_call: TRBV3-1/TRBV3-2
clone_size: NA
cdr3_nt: TGTGCCAGCAGCCAAGCTCCTAATGGCCGCACCTTC
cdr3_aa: CASSQAPNGRTF

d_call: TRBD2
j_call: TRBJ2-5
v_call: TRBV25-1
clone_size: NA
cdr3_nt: TGTGCCAGCAGTGAGGTCAGCGGGGGATTCAAAGAGACCCAGTACTTC
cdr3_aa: CASSEVSGGFKETQYF

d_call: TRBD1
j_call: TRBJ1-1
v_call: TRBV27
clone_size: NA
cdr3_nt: TGTGCCAGCAGTTTCCGGTTGACAGGGGAAGCTTTCTTT
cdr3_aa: CASSFRLTGEAFF

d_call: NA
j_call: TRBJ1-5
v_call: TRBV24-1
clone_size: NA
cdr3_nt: TGTGCCACCAGCTCCCAGGGCCATCAGCCCCAGCATTTT
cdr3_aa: CATSSQGHQPQHF

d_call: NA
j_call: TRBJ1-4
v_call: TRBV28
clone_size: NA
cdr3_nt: TGTGCCAGCAGTACCTCGGGGGGGGGTAATGAAAAACTGTTTTTT
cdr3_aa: CASSTSGGGNEKLFF

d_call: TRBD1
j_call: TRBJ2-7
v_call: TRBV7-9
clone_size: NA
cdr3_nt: TGTGCCAGCAGCCTACCGGGACAGGGGGCCTACGAGCAGTACTTC
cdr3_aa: CASSLPGQGAYEQYF

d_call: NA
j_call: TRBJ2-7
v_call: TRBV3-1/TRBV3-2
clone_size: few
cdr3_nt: TGTGCCAGCAGCCAAGAGCCGTACGAGCAGTACTTC
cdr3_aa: CASSQEPYEQYF

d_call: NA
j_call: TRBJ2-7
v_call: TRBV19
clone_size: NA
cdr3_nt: TGTGCCAGTAGTCCGGGTCGCGCCTACGAGCAGTACTTC
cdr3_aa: CASSPGRAYEQYF

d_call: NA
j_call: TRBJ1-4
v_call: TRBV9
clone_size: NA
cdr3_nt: TGTGCCAGCAGCGTAGCCGACGGAGGGTTTAATGAAAAACTGTTTTTT
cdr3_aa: CASSVADGGFNEKLFF

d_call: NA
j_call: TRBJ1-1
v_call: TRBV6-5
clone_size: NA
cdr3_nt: TGTGCCAGCAGGACAATTTTGAACACTGAAGCTTTCTTT
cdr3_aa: CASRTILNTEAFF

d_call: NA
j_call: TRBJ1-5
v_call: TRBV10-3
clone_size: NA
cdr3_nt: TGTGCCATCAGTGACGGCGGCCCCGGCGATCAGCCCCAGCATTTT
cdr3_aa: CAISDGGPGDQPQHF

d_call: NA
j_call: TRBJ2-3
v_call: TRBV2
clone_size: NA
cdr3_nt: TGTGCCAGCACTGACAGGACACACACAGATACGCAGTATTTT
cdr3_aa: CASTDRTHTDTQYF

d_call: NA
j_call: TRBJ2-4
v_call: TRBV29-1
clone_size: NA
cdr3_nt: TGCAGCGTTGAAGATCAGACGTCGGGCGACATTCAGTACTTC
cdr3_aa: CSVEDQTSGDIQYF

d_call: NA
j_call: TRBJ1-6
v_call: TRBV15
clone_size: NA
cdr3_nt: TGTGCCACCAGCAGAGATTTTGGTTCTGAGGATTCACCCCTCCACTTT
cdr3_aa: CATSRDFGSEDSPLHF

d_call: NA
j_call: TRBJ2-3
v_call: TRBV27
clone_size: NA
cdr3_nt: TGTGCCAGCACCCCTAGCACAGATACGCAGTATTTT
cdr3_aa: CASTPSTDTQYF

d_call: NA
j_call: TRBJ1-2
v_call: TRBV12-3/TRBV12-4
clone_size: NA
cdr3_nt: TGTGCCAGCGGGGCAGGGACTGGCTACACCTTC
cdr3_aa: CASGAGTGYTF

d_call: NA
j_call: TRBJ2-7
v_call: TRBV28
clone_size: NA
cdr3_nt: TGTGCCAGCCTCCGAGGGGATTTTGCTGGGGAGTACGAGCAGTACTTC
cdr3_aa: CASLRGDFAGEYEQYF

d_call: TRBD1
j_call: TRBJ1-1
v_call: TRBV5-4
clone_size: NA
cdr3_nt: TGTGCCAGCAGCAAGGGGGCTACTGAAGCTTTCTTT
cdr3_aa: CASSKGATEAFF

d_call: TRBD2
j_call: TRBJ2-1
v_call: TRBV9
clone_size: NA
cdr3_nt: TGTGCCAGCAGCGTAGAATTCAGGGCGGGGGGGTCCGTTGAGCAGTTCTTC
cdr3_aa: CASSVEFRAGGSVEQFF

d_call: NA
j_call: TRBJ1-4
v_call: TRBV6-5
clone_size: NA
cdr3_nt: TGTGCCACCGGGCCAGGGGCCTTAGAAAAACTGTTTTTT
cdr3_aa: CATGPGALEKLFF

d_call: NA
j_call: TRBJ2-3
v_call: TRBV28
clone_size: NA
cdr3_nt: TGTGCCAGCAGTCCTCCTAGCACAGATACGCAGTATTTT
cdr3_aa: CASSPPSTDTQYF

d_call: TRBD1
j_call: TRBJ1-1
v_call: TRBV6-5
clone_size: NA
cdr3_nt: TGTGCCAGCACATGGACAGGTATGAACACTGAAGCTTTCTTT
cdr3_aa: CASTWTGMNTEAFF

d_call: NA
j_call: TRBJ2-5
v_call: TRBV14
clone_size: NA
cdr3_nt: TGTGCCAGCAGCCACGGGACGGTACTCCAAGAGACCCAGTACTTC
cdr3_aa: CASSHGTVLQETQYF

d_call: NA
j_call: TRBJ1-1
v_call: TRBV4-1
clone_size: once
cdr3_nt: TGCGCCAGCAGCCAAGATAGTCGGGGCACCCCGAACACTGAAGCTTTCTTT
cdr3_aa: CASSQDSRGTPNTEAFF

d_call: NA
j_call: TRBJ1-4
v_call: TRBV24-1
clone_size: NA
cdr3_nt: TGTGCCACTTCGAGCAGGGACGGGACTAATGAAAAACTGTTTTTT
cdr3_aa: CATSSRDGTNEKLFF

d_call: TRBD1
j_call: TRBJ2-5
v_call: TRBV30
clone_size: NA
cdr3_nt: TGTGCCTGGAACAGGGGGGTCATTCAAGAGACCCAGTACTTC
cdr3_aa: CAWNRGVIQETQYF